A selection of T cell receptor beta chains follows, all from one sample in a study of blood T cell repertoires in COVID-19. TCRdb keeps only in-frame clones here, not all; method: immunoSEQ multiplex PCR. The data hold 220,000 or so clones, with roughly 84% observed a single time. The sequenced sample was PBMCs or T cells enriched from blood (not recorded which). Source of these receptors: a woman aged 40 to 50 who had recovered from COVID-19. The CDR3 runs from the conserved cysteine through the conserved F or W. Fields, in order: clone size, J gene, D gene, V gene, CDR3 DNA, CDR3 protein. The D gene is left open where the match is weak. Only some rows state a clone size, as once, few, many or a class for expanded clones.

abundance: NA
j_gene: TRBJ2-2
d_gene: NA
v_gene: TRBV10-3
CDR3nt: TGTGCCATCAGTGCCGGACTGGACAACACCGGGGAGCTGTTTTTT
CDR3aa: CAISAGLDNTGELFF

abundance: NA
j_gene: TRBJ1-1
d_gene: NA
v_gene: TRBV19
CDR3nt: TGTGCCAGTAGCCCTTTACAGGGAATGAACACTGAAGCTTTCTTT
CDR3aa: CASSPLQGMNTEAFF

abundance: NA
j_gene: TRBJ1-6
d_gene: NA
v_gene: TRBV7-8
CDR3nt: TGTGCCAGCAGCTTATCGACAATCGGGGTGTGGGATAATTCACCCCTCCACTTT
CDR3aa: CASSLSTIGVWDNSPLHF

abundance: once
j_gene: TRBJ2-3
d_gene: NA
v_gene: TRBV7-2
CDR3nt: TGTGCCAGCAGCGGGGGGTCAGATACGCAGTATTTT
CDR3aa: CASSGGSDTQYF

abundance: NA
j_gene: TRBJ2-2
d_gene: NA
v_gene: TRBV9
CDR3nt: TGTGCCAGCAGCGTAGTTTCAGGGGCTAACACCGGGGAGCTGTTTTTT
CDR3aa: CASSVVSGANTGELFF

abundance: NA
j_gene: TRBJ2-5
d_gene: NA
v_gene: TRBV3-1/TRBV3-2
CDR3nt: TGTGCCAGCAGCCGAGAATTTGAGGAGACCCAGTACTTC
CDR3aa: CASSREFEETQYF

abundance: NA
j_gene: TRBJ2-2
d_gene: TRBD2
v_gene: TRBV11-2
CDR3nt: TGTGCCAGCAGCTCGACTAGCGGGAGGCACACCGGGGAGCTGTTTTTT
CDR3aa: CASSSTSGRHTGELFF

abundance: NA
j_gene: TRBJ1-4
d_gene: TRBD1
v_gene: TRBV12-5
CDR3nt: TGTGCTAGTGGTTTGGGACAGGGTGGAGAAAAACTGTTTTTT
CDR3aa: CASGLGQGGEKLFF

abundance: NA
j_gene: TRBJ2-5
d_gene: TRBD2
v_gene: TRBV6-2/TRBV6-3
CDR3nt: TGTGCCAGCAGTCCCAGGGCGGGAGAATACCAAGAGACCCAGTACTTC
CDR3aa: CASSPRAGEYQETQYF

abundance: few
j_gene: TRBJ1-6
d_gene: TRBD1
v_gene: TRBV5-1
CDR3nt: TGCGCCAGCAGCGAATCGACAGGGGGCGCCTGGTCACCCCTCCACTTT
CDR3aa: CASSESTGGAWSPLHF

abundance: NA
j_gene: TRBJ2-6
d_gene: NA
v_gene: TRBV11-3
CDR3nt: TGTGCCAGCAGCTTAAGAGGTGGGGCCAACGTCCTGACTTTC
CDR3aa: CASSLRGGANVLTF

abundance: NA
j_gene: TRBJ2-1
d_gene: TRBD2
v_gene: TRBV30
CDR3nt: TGTGCCTGGATAGGGACTAGCGGGAGTACCTCCTACAATGAGCAGTTCTTC
CDR3aa: CAWIGTSGSTSYNEQFF

abundance: NA
j_gene: TRBJ2-7
d_gene: TRBD2
v_gene: TRBV30
CDR3nt: TGTGCCTGGAGTCCCGGACTAGCCGCTACCTACGAGCAGTACTTC
CDR3aa: CAWSPGLAATYEQYF

abundance: NA
j_gene: TRBJ2-7
d_gene: TRBD1
v_gene: TRBV18
CDR3nt: TGTGCCAGCTCATCCTCGACAGGGCCGGTGGAGCAGTACTTC
CDR3aa: CASSSSTGPVEQYF

abundance: many
j_gene: TRBJ2-7
d_gene: NA
v_gene: TRBV7-2
CDR3nt: TGTGCCAGCAGCATCGCTAGCGCAGGCGAGCAGTACTTC
CDR3aa: CASSIASAGEQYF

abundance: NA
j_gene: TRBJ2-5
d_gene: TRBD1
v_gene: TRBV6-5
CDR3nt: TGTGCCAGCAGTATTAACAGGGGAAATCAAGAGACCCAGTACTTC
CDR3aa: CASSINRGNQETQYF

abundance: NA
j_gene: TRBJ1-2
d_gene: TRBD1
v_gene: TRBV15
CDR3nt: TGTGCCACCAGCAGACCCCGGACAGGGGGAGGACTCAACTATGGCTACACCTTC
CDR3aa: CATSRPRTGGGLNYGYTF

abundance: NA
j_gene: TRBJ1-3
d_gene: NA
v_gene: TRBV5-4
CDR3nt: TGTGCCAGCAGCGCTGGGACAAGGAGCTCTGGAAACACCATATATTTT
CDR3aa: CASSAGTRSSGNTIYF

abundance: NA
j_gene: TRBJ1-2
d_gene: NA
v_gene: TRBV28
CDR3nt: TGTGCCAGCAGCGACACAGGGCAGGGCTATGGCTACACCTTC
CDR3aa: CASSDTGQGYGYTF

abundance: NA
j_gene: TRBJ2-1
d_gene: TRBD2
v_gene: TRBV10-1
CDR3nt: TGCGCCAGCAGTGACGGGACTAGCGGGAGTCTGTACAATGAGCAGTTCTTC
CDR3aa: CASSDGTSGSLYNEQFF

abundance: many
j_gene: TRBJ2-6
d_gene: TRBD1
v_gene: TRBV6-1
CDR3nt: TGTGCCAGCAGTGAAGGACAGGGTGGGGCCAACGTCCTGACTTTC
CDR3aa: CASSEGQGGANVLTF

abundance: NA
j_gene: TRBJ1-4
d_gene: NA
v_gene: TRBV11-3
CDR3nt: TGTGCCAGCAGCTTAGATCCACAGGGTAATGAAAAACTGTTTTTT
CDR3aa: CASSLDPQGNEKLFF

abundance: once
j_gene: TRBJ1-6
d_gene: NA
v_gene: TRBV7-9
CDR3nt: TGTGCCAGCAGCTTAATCGGGGGGGTGATCCATAATTCACCCCTCCACTTT
CDR3aa: CASSLIGGVIHNSPLHF

abundance: few
j_gene: TRBJ2-5
d_gene: NA
v_gene: TRBV19
CDR3nt: TGTGCCAGTAGTGGTTGGGGGTCAGGGGTAGGAGAAGAGACCCAGTACTTC
CDR3aa: CASSGWGSGVGEETQYF

abundance: NA
j_gene: TRBJ2-1
d_gene: NA
v_gene: TRBV5-1
CDR3nt: TGCGCCAGCAGCCGGACGGGGAGCTCCTACAATGAGCAGTTCTTC
CDR3aa: CASSRTGSSYNEQFF

abundance: NA
j_gene: TRBJ1-1
d_gene: NA
v_gene: TRBV14
CDR3nt: TGTGCCAGCAGCCAATCCACAGGGAGGAACACTGAAGCTTTCTTT
CDR3aa: CASSQSTGRNTEAFF

abundance: NA
j_gene: TRBJ1-5
d_gene: TRBD1
v_gene: TRBV2
CDR3nt: TGTGCCAGCATGAAGGACAGGATCAGCAATCAGCCCCAGCATTTT
CDR3aa: CASMKDRISNQPQHF

abundance: few
j_gene: TRBJ2-3
d_gene: NA
v_gene: TRBV28
CDR3nt: TGTGCCAGCAGTTTGCCACCGGGAGATACGCAGTATTTT
CDR3aa: CASSLPPGDTQYF

abundance: NA
j_gene: TRBJ1-2
d_gene: NA
v_gene: TRBV12-3/TRBV12-4
CDR3nt: TGTGCCAGCAGTTTGGCGGGAAACTATGGCTACACCTTC
CDR3aa: CASSLAGNYGYTF

abundance: NA
j_gene: TRBJ2-3
d_gene: NA
v_gene: TRBV18
CDR3nt: TGTGCCAGCTCACCGGACAGCAGCACAGATACGCAGTATTTT
CDR3aa: CASSPDSSTDTQYF

abundance: NA
j_gene: TRBJ1-2
d_gene: NA
v_gene: TRBV30
CDR3nt: TGTGCCCTGGAGGGGTTTCTTGGTGGCTACACCTTC
CDR3aa: CALEGFLGGYTF

abundance: once
j_gene: TRBJ1-4
d_gene: NA
v_gene: TRBV11-3
CDR3nt: TGTGCCAGCAGCTTAGACCGGGAAAAACTGTTTTTT
CDR3aa: CASSLDREKLFF

abundance: once
j_gene: TRBJ2-7
d_gene: TRBD2
v_gene: TRBV6-2/TRBV6-3
CDR3nt: TGTGCCAGCAGCGGTGCGGGAGGGCCTGTGGAGCAGTACTTC
CDR3aa: CASSGAGGPVEQYF

abundance: NA
j_gene: TRBJ1-6
d_gene: TRBD1
v_gene: TRBV5-1
CDR3nt: TGCGCCAGCAGCTTCGAAATTGGACAGGGAAATTCACCCCTCCACTTT
CDR3aa: CASSFEIGQGNSPLHF

abundance: NA
j_gene: TRBJ1-2
d_gene: NA
v_gene: TRBV3-1/TRBV3-2
CDR3nt: TGTGCCAGCAGCCAAGTTAGCGGGGCATACGGCTACACCTTC
CDR3aa: CASSQVSGAYGYTF

abundance: many
j_gene: TRBJ2-3
d_gene: TRBD2
v_gene: TRBV7-2
CDR3nt: TGTGCCAGCAGCTTTAGCGGGAGAAGCACAGATACGCAGTATTTT
CDR3aa: CASSFSGRSTDTQYF

abundance: NA
j_gene: TRBJ1-2
d_gene: NA
v_gene: TRBV28
CDR3nt: TGTGCCAGCAGGATAAATCAGGGGAACTATGGCTACACCTTC
CDR3aa: CASRINQGNYGYTF

abundance: NA
j_gene: TRBJ1-5
d_gene: NA
v_gene: TRBV28
CDR3nt: TGTGCCGCGAAACAGGGTAGCAATCAGCCCCAGCATTTT
CDR3aa: CAAKQGSNQPQHF

abundance: once
j_gene: TRBJ2-6
d_gene: NA
v_gene: TRBV7-2
CDR3nt: TGTGCCAGCAGCTGGGCCTCTGGGGCCAACGTCCTGACTTTC
CDR3aa: CASSWASGANVLTF

abundance: NA
j_gene: TRBJ2-5
d_gene: NA
v_gene: TRBV12-3/TRBV12-4
CDR3nt: TGTGCCAGCAGTTTCGGACAGATAGAGACCCAGTACTTC
CDR3aa: CASSFGQIETQYF

abundance: NA
j_gene: TRBJ2-7
d_gene: NA
v_gene: TRBV6-5
CDR3nt: TGTGCCAGCAGTTCCCTGGGGAGTACCTACGAGCAGTACTTC
CDR3aa: CASSSLGSTYEQYF

abundance: NA
j_gene: TRBJ1-1
d_gene: NA
v_gene: TRBV6-5
CDR3nt: TGTGCCAGCACCACATCCGGGAGTAACACTGAAGCTTTCTTT
CDR3aa: CASTTSGSNTEAFF